This TCR beta chain originates from a study of identical twins. Study-wide findings and caveats: Insertions were reduced in abundant cord blood beta clonotypes but not in memory repertoires. Out-of-frame beta sequences exhibited a weaker degree of excess twin sharing.

MiXCR, run by TCRdb on the 5' RACE reads, gives a single entry per CDR3 protein. This sample has approximately 600,000 distinct CDR3 sequences, with roughly 7.1% found just once. CDR1 is SEHNR and CDR2 is FQNEAQ in the germline V gene (reference sequence). Trimming removed 4 bases at V and 8 bases at J, with 12 bases between. This CDR3 spans 13 amino acids. Note on this clonotype: Antigen unknown.

In addition, the sample was reused for a study of yellow fever vaccine responses in identical twins.

This receptor was obtained from a woman aged 18-30 years in good health. The V and J genes are TRBV7-9 and TRBJ2-1; no definite D call. The specimen was PBMCs. The CDR3 loop reads CASSSLSSDEQFF. Here the CDR3 DNA reads TGTGCCAGCAGCTCTCTATCGTCGGATGAGCAGTTCTTC.